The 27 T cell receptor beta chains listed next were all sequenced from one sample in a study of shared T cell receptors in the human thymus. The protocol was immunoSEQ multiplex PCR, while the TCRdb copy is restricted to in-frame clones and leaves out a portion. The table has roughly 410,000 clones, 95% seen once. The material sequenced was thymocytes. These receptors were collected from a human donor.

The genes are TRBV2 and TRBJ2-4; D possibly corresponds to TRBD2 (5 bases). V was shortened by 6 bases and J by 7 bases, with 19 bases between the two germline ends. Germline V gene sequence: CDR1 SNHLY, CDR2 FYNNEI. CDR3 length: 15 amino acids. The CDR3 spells CASSRGPRHRNIQYF. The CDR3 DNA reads TGTGCCAGCAGCCGCGGGCCAAGGCACCGGAACATTCAGTACTTC.

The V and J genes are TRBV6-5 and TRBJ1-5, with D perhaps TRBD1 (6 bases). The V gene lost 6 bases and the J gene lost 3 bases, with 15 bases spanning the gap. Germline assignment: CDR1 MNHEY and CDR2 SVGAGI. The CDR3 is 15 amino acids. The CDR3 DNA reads TGTGCCAGCAGCCCGGACAGTATGAACAATCAGCCCCAGCATTTT. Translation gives CASSPDSMNNQPQHF.

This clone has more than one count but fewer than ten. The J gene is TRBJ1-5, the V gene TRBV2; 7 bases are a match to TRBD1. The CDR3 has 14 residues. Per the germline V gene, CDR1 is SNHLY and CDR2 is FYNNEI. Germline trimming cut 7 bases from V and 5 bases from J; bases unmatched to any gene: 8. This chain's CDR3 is CASTGDSAYQPQHF. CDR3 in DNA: TGTGCCAGCACGGGGGACAGCGCATATCAGCCCCAGCATTTT.

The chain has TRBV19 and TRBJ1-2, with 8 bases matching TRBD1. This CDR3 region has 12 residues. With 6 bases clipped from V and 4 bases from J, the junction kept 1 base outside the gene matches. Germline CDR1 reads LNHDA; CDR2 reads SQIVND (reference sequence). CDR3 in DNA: TGTGCCAGTAGGGGACAGGTCTATGGCTACACCTTC. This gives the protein CASRGQVYGYTF.

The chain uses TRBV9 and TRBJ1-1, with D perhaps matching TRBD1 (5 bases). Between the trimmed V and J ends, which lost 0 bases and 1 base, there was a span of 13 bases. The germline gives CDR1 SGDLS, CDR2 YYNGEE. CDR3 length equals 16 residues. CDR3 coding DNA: TGTGCCAGCAGCGTAGGGGACTTACCTCAGAACACTGAAGCTTTCTTT. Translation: CASSVGDLPQNTEAFF.

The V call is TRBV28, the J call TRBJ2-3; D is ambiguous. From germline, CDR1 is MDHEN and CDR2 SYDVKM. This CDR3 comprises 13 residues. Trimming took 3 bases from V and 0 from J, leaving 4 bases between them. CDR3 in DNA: TGTGCCAGCAGTTTTCTGAGCACAGATACGCAGTATTTT. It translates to CASSFLSTDTQYF.

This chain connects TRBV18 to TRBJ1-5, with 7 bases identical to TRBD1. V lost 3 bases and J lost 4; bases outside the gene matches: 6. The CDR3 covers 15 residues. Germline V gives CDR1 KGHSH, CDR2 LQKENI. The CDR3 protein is CASSPGTAFNQPQHF. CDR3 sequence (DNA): TGTGCCAGCTCACCGGGGACAGCCTTTAATCAGCCCCAGCATTTT.

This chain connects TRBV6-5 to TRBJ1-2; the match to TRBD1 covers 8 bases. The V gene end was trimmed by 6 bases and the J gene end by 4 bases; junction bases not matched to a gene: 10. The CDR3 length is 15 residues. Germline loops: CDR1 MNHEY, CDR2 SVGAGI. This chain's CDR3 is CASRHDGTGPYGYTF. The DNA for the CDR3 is TGTGCCAGCAGACACGACGGGACAGGACCCTATGGCTACACCTTC.

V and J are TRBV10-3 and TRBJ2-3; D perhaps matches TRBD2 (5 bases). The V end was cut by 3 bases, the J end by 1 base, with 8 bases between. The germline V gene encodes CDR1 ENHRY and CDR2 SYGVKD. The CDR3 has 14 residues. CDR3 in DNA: TGTGCCATCAGTGACCTGCGGGGCACAGATACGCAGTATTTT. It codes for CAISDLRGTDTQYF.

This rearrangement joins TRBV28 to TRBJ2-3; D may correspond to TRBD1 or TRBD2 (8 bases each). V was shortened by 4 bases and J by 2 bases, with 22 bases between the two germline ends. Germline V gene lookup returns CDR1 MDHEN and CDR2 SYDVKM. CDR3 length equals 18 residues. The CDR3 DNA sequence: TGTGCCAGCAGTTCCCTCCAGGGGGCTAGCGGGTACACAGATACGCAGTATTTT. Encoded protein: CASSSLQGASGYTDTQYF.

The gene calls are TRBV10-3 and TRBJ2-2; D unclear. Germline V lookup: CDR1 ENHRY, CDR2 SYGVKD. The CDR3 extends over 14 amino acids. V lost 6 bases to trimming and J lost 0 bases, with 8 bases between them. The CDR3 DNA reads TGTGCCATCAGCCCAGATACGAACACCGGGGAGCTGTTTTTT. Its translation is CAISPDTNTGELFF.

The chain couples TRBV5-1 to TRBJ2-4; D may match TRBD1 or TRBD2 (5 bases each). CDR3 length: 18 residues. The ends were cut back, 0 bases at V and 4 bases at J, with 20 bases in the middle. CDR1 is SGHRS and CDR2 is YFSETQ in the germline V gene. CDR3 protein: CASSLALGRGREKNIQYF. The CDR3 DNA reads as TGCGCCAGCAGCTTGGCCTTGGGAAGGGGCAGGGAGAAAAACATTCAGTACTTC.

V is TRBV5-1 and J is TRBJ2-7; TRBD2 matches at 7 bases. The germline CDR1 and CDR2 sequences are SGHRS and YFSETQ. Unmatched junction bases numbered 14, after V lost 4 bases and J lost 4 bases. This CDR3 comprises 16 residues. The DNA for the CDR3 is TGCGCCAGCAGCCCCTTGGTGGGAGGGTTCGATTACGAGCAGTACTTC. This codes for CASSPLVGGFDYEQYF.

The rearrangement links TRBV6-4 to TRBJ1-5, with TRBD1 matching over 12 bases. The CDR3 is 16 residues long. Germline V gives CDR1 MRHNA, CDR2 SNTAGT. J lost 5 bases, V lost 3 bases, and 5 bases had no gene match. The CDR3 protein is CASSELGQGADQPQHF. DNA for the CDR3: TGTGCCAGCAGTGAGCTGGGACAGGGGGCAGATCAGCCCCAGCATTTT.

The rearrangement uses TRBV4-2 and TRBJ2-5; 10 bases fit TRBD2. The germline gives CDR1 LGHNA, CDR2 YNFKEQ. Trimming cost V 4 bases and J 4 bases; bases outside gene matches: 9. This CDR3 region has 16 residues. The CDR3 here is CASSRLSGRALETQYF. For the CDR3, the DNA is TGTGCCAGCAGCCGACTAAGCGGGAGGGCTCTAGAGACCCAGTACTTC.

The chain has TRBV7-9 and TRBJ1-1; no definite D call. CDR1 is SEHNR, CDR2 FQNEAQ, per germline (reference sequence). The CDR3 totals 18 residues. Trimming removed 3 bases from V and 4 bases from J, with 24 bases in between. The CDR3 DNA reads TGTGCCAGCAGCTTGGGCCCCGGCGGCCCTAGGAGCGGCACTGAAGCTTTCTTT. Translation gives CASSLGPGGPRSGTEAFF.

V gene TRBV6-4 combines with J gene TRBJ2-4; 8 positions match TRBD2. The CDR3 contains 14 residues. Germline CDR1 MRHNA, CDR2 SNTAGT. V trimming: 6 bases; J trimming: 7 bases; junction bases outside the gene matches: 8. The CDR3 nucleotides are TGTGCCAGCAGCCCCGGGACTAGAGAGAACATTCAGTACTTC. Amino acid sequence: CASSPGTRENIQYF.

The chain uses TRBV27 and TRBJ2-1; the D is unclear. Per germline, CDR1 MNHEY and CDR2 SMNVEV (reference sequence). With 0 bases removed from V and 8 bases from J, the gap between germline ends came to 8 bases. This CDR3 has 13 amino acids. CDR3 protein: CASSLSNRDEQFF. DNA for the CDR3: TGTGCCAGCAGTTTATCAAATAGAGATGAGCAGTTCTTC.

DNA of the CDR3: TGTGCCAGCAGCTCCCGGGGAGGCCGAGGGACTGAAGCTTTCTTT. It codes for CASSSRGGRGTEAFF. The chain is built from TRBV7-2 and TRBJ1-1; no reliable D call. Germline V lookup: CDR1 SGHTA, CDR2 FQGNSA. The CDR3 runs 15 residues. The V end lost 4 bases, the J end lost 5 bases, and 17 bases lay between the germline ends.

DNA of the CDR3: TGTGCCAGCAGTGACTCGCCGGGGGGGAATCAGCCCCAGCATTTT. Translated, it gives CASSDSPGGNQPQHF. The V gene is TRBV2, the J gene TRBJ1-5, with a tentative D call TRBD1 (5 bases). The ends were cut back, 3 bases at V and 4 bases at J, with 13 bases in the middle. There are 15 residues in the CDR3. Per germline, CDR1 SNHLY and CDR2 FYNNEI. The full variable domain, rest sourced from reference TRBV2 and TRBJ1-5, is EPEVTQTPSHQVTQMGQEVILRCVPISNHLYFYWYRQILGQKVEFLVSFYNNEISEKSEIFDDQFSVERPDGSNFTLKIRSTKLEDSAMYFCASSDSPGGNQPQHFGDGTRLSIL.

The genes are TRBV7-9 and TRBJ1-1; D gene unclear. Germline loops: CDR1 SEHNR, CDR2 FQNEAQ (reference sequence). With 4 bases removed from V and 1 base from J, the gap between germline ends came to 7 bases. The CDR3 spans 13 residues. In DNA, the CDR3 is TGTGCCAGCAGCTCGGACGCGAACACTGAAGCTTTCTTT. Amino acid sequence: CASSSDANTEAFF. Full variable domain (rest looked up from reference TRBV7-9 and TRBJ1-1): DTGVSQNPRHKITKRGQNVTFRCDPISEHNRLYWYRQTLGQGPEFLTYFQNEAQLEKSRLLSDRFSAERPKGSFSTLEIQRTEQGDSAMYLCASSSDANTEAFFGQGTRLTVV.

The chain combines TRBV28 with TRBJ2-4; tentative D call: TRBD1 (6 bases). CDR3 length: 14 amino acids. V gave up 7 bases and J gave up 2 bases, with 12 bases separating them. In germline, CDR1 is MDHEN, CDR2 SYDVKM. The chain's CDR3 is CASTSDSSKNIQYF. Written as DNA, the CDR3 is TGTGCCAGCACCTCGGACAGCTCCAAAAACATTCAGTACTTC.

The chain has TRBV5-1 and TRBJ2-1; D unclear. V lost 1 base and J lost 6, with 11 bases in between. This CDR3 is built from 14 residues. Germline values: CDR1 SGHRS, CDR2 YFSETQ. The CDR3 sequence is CASSLSSLSNEQFF. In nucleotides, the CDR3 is TGCGCCAGCAGCTTGTCCAGTTTGAGCAATGAGCAGTTCTTC.

CDR3 DNA sequence: TGTGCCAGCAGCTCGGCCCTGGATAACATTCAGTACTTC. It yields the protein CASSSALDNIQYF. V and J are TRBV7-3 and TRBJ2-4; D is undetermined. Germline lookup yields CDR1 SGHTA and CDR2 FQGTGA. The CDR3 consists of 13 residues. With 4 bases removed from V and 7 bases from J, the gap between germline ends came to 11 bases.

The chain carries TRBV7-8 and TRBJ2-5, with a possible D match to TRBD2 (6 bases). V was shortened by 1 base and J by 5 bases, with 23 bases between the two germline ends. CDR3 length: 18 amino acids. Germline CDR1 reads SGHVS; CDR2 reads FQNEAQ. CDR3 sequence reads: CASSLGRREGSQDETQYF. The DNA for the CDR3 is TGTGCCAGCAGCTTAGGTCGGCGGGAAGGATCCCAGGACGAGACCCAGTACTTC.

In DNA form, the CDR3 reads TGTGCCAGCAGCTTAGATGACAGGGGGCATCAGCCCCAGCATTTT. Translating it yields CASSLDDRGHQPQHF. This chain uses TRBV11-2 with TRBJ1-5; TRBD1 aligns across 10 bases. Germline values: CDR1 SGHAT, CDR2 FQNNGV. This CDR3 has 15 residues. Trimming cost V 0 bases and J 5 bases; bases outside gene matches: 1.

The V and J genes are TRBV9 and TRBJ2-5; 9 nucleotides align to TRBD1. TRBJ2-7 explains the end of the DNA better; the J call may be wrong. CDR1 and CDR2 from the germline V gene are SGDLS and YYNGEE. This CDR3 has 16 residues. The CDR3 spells CASSVGGQGNSYEQYF. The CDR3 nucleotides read TGTGCCAGCAGCGTAGGCGGACAGGGGAATTCCTACGAGCAGTACTTC.